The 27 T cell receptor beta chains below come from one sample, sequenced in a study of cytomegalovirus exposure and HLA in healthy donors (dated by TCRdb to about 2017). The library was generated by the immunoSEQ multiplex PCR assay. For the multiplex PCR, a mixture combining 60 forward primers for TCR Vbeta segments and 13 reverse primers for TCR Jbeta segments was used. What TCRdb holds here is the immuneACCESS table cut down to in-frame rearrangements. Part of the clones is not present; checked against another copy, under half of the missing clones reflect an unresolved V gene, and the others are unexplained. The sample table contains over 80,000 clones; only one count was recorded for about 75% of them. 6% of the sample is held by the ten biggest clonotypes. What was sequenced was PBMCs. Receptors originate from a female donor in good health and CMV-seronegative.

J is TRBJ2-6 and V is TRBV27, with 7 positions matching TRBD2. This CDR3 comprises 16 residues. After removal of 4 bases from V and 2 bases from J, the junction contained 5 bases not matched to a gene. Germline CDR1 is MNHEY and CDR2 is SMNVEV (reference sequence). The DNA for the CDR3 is TGTGCCAGCAGTTCCTCGGGGGGAGCTGGGGCCAACGTCCTGACTTTC. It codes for CASSSSGGAGANVLTF.

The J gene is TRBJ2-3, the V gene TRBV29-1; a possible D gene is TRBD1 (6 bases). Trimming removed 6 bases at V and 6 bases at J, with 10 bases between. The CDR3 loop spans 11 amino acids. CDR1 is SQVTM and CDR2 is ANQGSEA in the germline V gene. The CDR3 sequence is CSVEQGDTQYF. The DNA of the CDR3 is TGCAGCGTAGAGCAGGGGGATACGCAGTATTTT.

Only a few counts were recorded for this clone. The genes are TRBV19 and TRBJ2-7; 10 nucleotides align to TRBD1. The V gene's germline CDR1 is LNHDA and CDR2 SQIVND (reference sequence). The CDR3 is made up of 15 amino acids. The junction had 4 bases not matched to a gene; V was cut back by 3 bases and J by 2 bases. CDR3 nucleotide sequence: TGTGCCAGTAGTATTGGGGGACAGGGGACCTACGAGCAGTACTTC. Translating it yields CASSIGGQGTYEQYF.

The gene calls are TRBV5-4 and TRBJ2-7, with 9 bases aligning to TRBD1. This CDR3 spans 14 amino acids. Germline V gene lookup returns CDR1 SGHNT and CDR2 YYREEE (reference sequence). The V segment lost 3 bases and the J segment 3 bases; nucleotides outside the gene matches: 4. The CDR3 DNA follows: TGTGCCAGCAGCTCACCGGGACAGGGCTACGAGCAGTACTTC. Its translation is CASSSPGQGYEQYF.

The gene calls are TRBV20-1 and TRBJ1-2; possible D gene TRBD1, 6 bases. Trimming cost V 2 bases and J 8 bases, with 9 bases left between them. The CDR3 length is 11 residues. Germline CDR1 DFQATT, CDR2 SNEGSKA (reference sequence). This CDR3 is CSARYREGYTF. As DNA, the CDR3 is TGCAGTGCTAGATACAGGGAGGGCTACACCTTC.

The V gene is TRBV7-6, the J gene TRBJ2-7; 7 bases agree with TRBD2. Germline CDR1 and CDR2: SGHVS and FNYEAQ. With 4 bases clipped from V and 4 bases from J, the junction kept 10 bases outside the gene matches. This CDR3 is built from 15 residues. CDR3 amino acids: CASSSTHGGKYEQYF. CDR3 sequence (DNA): TGTGCCAGCAGCTCCACTCACGGGGGGAAATACGAGCAGTACTTC. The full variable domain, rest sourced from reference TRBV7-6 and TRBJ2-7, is GAGVSQSPRYKVTKRGQDVALRCDPISGHVSLYWYRQALGQGPEFLTYFNYEAQQDKSGLPNDRFSAERPEGSISTLTIQRTEQRDSAMYRCASSSTHGGKYEQYFGPGTRLTVT.

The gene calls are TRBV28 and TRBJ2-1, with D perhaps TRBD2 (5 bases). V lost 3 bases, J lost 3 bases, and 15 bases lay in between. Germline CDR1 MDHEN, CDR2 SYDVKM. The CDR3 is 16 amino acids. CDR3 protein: CASSFSGNGGYNEQFF. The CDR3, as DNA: TGTGCCAGCAGTTTCAGTGGCAACGGAGGCTACAATGAGCAGTTCTTC. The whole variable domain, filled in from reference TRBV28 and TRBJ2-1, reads DVKVTQSSRYLVKRTGEKVFLECVQDMDHENMFWYRQDPGLGLRLIYFSYDVKMKEKGDIPEGYSVSREKKERFSLILESASTNQTSMYLCASSFSGNGGYNEQFFGPGTRLTVL.

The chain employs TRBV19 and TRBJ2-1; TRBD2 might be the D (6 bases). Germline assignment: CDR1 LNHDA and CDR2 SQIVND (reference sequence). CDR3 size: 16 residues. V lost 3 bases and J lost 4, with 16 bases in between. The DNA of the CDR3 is TGTGCCAGTAGTATGAAAGGCGGAGGAGGGTACAATGAGCAGTTCTTC. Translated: CASSMKGGGGYNEQFF.

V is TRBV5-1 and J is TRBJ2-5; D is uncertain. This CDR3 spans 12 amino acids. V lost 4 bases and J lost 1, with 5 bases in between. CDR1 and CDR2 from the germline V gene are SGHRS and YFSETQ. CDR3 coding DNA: TGCGCCAGCAGCGAGATCCAAGAGACCCAGTACTTC. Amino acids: CASSEIQETQYF.

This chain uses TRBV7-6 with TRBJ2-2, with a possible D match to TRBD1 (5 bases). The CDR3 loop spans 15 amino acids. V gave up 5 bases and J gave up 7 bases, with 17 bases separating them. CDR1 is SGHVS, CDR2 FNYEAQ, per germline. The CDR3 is CASSTRAQGGGELFF. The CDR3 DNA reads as TGTGCCAGCAGCACCCGTGCCCAGGGCGGCGGGGAGCTGTTTTTT.

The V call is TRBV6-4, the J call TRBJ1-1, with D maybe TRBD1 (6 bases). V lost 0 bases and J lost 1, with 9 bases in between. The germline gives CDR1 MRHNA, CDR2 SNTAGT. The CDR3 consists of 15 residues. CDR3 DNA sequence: TGTGCCAGCAGTGACTCAGGGACACCGAACACTGAAGCTTTCTTT. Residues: CASSDSGTPNTEAFF.

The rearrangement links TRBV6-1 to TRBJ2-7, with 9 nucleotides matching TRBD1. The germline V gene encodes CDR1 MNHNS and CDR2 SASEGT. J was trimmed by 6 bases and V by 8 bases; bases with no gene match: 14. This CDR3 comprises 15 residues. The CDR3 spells CASRNSGTGRGEQYF. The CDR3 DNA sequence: TGTGCCAGCCGAAATTCCGGGACAGGGCGCGGCGAGCAGTACTTC.

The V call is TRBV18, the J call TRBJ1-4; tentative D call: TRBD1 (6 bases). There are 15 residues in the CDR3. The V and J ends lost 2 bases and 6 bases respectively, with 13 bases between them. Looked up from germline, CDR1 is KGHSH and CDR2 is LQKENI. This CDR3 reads CASSPRPRQDEKLFF. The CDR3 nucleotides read TGTGCCAGCTCACCAAGGCCGAGACAGGATGAAAAACTGTTTTTT.

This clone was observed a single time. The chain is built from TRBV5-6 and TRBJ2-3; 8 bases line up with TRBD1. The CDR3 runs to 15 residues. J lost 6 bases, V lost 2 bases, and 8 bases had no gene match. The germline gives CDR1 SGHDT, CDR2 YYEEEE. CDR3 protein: CASSFMSTGGDTQYF. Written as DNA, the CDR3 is TGTGCCAGCAGCTTTATGTCAACAGGGGGGGATACGCAGTATTTT.

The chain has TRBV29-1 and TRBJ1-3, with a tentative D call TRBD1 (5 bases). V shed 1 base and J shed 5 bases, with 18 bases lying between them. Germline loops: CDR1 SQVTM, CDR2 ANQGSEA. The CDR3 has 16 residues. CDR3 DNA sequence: TGCAGCGTTGAAGTCTCCAGCAGGGAAGGTAGAAACACCATATATTTT. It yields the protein CSVEVSSREGRNTIYF.

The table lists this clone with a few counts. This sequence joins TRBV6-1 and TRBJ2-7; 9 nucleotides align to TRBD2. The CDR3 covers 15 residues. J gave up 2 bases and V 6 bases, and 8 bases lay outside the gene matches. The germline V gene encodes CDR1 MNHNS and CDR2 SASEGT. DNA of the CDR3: TGTGCCAGCAGCCCCTGGTCTAGCGGGGCCTACGAGCAGTACTTC. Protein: CASSPWSSGAYEQYF.

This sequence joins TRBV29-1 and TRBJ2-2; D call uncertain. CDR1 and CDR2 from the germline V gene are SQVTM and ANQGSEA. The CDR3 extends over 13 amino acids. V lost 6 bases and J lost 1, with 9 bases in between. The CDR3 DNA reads TGCAGCGTCACCCAGGTGAACACCGGGGAGCTGTTTTTT. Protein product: CSVTQVNTGELFF.

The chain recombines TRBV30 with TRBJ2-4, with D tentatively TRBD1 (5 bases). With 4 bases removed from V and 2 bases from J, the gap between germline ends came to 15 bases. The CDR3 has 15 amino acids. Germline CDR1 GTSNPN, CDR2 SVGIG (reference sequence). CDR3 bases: TGTGCCTGGATGGCTGCCGGACAATCCAAAAACATTCAGTACTTC. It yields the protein CAWMAAGQSKNIQYF.

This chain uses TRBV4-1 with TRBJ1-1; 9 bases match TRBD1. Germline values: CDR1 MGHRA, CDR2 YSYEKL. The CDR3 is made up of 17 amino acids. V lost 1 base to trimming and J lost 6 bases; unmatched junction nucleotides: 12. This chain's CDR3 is CASSQVPGTGSGSEAFF. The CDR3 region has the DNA TGCGCCAGCAGCCAAGTACCCGGGACAGGGTCGGGTTCTGAAGCTTTCTTT.

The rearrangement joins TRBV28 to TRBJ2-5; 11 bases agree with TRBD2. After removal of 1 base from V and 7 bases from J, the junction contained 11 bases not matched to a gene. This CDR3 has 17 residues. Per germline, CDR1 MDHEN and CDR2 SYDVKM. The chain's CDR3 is CASSLSGLAGGAGTQYF. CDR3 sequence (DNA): TGTGCCAGCAGTTTATCAGGGCTAGCGGGAGGAGCAGGGACCCAGTACTTC.

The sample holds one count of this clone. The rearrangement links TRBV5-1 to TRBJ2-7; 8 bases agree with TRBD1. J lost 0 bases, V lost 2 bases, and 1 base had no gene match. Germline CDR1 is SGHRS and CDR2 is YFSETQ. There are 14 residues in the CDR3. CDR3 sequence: CASSFDRGSYEQYF. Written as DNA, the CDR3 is TGCGCCAGCAGCTTTGACAGGGGCTCCTACGAGCAGTACTTC.

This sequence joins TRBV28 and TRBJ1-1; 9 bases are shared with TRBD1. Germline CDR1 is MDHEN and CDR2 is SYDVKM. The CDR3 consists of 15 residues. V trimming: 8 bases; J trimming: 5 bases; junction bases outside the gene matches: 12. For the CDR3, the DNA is TGTGCCAGCGGGAAACAGGGGGCGCATTGGACTGAAGCTTTCTTT. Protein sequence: CASGKQGAHWTEAFF. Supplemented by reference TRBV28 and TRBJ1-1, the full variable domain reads DVKVTQSSRYLVKRTGEKVFLECVQDMDHENMFWYRQDPGLGLRLIYFSYDVKMKEKGDIPEGYSVSREKKERFSLILESASTNQTSMYLCASGKQGAHWTEAFFGQGTRLTVV.

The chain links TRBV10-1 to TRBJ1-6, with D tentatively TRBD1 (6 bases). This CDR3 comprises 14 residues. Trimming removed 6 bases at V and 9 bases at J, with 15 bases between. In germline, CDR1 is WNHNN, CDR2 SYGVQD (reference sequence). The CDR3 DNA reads TGCGCCAGCAGGGAGACAGGACCCAGTTCACCCCTCCACTTT. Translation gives CASRETGPSSPLHF.

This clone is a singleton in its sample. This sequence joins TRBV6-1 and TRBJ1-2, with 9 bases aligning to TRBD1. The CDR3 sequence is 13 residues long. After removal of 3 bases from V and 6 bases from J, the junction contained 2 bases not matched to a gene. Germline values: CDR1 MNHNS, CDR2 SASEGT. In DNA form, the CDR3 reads TGTGCCAGCAGTGAGCGGGACAGGGATGGCTACACCTTC. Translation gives CASSERDRDGYTF.

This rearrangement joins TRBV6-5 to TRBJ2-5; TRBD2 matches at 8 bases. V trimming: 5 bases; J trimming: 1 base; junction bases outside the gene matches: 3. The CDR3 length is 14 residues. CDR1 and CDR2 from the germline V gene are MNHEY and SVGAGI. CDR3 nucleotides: TGTGCCAGCAGTCGCGGGAGGACCCAAGAGACCCAGTACTTC. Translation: CASSRGRTQETQYF.

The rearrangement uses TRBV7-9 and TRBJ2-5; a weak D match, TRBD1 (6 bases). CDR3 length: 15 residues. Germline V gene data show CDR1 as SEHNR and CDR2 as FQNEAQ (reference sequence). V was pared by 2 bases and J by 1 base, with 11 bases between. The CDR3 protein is CASSLTTGFQETQYF. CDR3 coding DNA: TGTGCCAGCAGCTTAACTACAGGGTTCCAAGAGACCCAGTACTTC.

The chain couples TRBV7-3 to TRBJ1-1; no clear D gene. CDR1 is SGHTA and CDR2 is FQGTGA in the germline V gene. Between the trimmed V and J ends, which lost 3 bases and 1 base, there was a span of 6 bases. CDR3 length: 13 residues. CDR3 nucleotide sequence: TGTGCCAGCAGCTTCGCGGGGAACACTGAAGCTTTCTTT. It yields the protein CASSFAGNTEAFF.